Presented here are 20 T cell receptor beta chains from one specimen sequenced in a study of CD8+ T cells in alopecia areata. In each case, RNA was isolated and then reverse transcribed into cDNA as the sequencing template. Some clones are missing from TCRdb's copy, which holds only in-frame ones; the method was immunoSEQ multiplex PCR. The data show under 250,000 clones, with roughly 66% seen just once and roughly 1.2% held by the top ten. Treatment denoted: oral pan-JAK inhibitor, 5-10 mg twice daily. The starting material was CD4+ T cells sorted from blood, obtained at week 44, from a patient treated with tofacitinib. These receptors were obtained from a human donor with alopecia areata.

CDR3 sequence: CASSSGTTETQYF. As DNA, the CDR3 is TGCGCCAGCAGCTCCGGGACCACAGAGACCCAGTACTTC. This chain links TRBV5-1 with TRBJ2-5; D could derive from TRBD1 or TRBD2 (5 bases each). Trimming took off 3 bases at V and 4 bases at J, with 10 bases between the two ends. The length of the CDR3 is 13 residues. Per germline, CDR1 SGHRS and CDR2 YFSETQ.

The CDR3 DNA reads TGCAGCGTTGCTGGGGCTGAAGCTTTCTTT. This sequence encodes CSVAGAEAFF. The chain uses TRBV29-1 and TRBJ1-1; unclear D gene. V dropped 4 bases and J dropped 6 bases, with 6 bases sitting between them. The V gene's germline CDR1 is SQVTM and CDR2 ANQGSEA. This CDR3 is built from 10 residues.

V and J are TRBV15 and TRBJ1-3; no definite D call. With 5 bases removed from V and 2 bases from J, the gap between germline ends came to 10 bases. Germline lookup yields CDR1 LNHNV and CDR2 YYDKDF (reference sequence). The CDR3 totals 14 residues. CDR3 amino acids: CATSARMAGNTIYF. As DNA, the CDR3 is TGTGCCACCAGCGCCCGTATGGCTGGAAACACCATATATTTT.

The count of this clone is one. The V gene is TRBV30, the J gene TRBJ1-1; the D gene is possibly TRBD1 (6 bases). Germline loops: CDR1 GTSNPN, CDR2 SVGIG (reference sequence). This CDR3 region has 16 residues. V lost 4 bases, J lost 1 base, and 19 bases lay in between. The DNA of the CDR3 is TGTGCCTGGACCCGCCGGACAGTATCTGGGAACACTGAAGCTTTCTTT. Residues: CAWTRRTVSGNTEAFF. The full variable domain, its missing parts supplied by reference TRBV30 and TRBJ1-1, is SQTIHQWPATLVQPVGSPLSLECTVEGTSNPNLYWYRQAAGRGLQLLFYSVGIGQISSEVPQNLSASRPQDRQFILSSKKLLLSDSGFYLCAWTRRTVSGNTEAFFGQGTRLTVV.

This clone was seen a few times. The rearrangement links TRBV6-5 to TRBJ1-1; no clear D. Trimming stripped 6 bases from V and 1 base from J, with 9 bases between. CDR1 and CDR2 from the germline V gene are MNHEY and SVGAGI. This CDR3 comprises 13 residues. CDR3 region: CASSSPPNTEAFF. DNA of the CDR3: TGTGCCAGCAGCTCTCCACCGAACACTGAAGCTTTCTTT.

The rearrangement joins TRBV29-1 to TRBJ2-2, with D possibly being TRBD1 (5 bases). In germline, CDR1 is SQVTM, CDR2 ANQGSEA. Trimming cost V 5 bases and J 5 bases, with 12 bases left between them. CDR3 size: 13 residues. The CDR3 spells CSVRQGVTGELFF. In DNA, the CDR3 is TGCAGCGTTAGGCAGGGCGTAACCGGGGAGCTGTTTTTT.

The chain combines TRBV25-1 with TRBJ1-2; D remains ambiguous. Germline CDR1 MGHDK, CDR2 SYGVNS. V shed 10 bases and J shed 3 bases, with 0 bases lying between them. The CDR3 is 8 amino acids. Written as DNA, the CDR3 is TGTGCCAACTATGGCTACACCTTC. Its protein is CANYGYTF.

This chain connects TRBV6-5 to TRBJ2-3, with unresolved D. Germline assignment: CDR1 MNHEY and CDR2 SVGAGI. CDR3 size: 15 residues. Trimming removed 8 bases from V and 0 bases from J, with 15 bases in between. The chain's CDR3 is CASSSGVSSTDTQYF. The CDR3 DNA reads TGTGCCAGCTCCTCGGGTGTATCTAGCACAGATACGCAGTATTTT.

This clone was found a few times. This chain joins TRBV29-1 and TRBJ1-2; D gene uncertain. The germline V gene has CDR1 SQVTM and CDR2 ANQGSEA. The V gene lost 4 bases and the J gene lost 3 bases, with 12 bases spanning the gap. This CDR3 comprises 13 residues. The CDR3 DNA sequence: TGCAGCGTTGGTCCCGGGATTGACTATGGCTACACCTTC. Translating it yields CSVGPGIDYGYTF.

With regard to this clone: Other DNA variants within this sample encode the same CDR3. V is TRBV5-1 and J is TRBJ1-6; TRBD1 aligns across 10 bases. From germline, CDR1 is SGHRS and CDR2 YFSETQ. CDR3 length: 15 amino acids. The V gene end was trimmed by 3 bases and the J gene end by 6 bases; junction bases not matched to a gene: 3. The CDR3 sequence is CASSSRQGANSPLHF. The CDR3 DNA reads TGCGCCAGCAGCTCTCGACAGGGGGCTAATTCACCCCTCCACTTT.

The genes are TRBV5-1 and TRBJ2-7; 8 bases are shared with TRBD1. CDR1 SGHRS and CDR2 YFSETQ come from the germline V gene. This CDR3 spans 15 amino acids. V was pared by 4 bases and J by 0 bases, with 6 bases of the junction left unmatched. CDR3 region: CASSPRQGSSYEQYF. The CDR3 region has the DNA TGCGCCAGCAGCCCCCGACAGGGGAGCTCCTACGAGCAGTACTTC.

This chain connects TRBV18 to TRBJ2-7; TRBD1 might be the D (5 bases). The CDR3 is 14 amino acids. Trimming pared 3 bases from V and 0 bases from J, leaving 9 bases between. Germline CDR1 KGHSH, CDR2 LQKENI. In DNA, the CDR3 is TGTGCCAGCTCACCCAGGGCTAACTCCTACGAGCAGTACTTC. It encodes CASSPRANSYEQYF.

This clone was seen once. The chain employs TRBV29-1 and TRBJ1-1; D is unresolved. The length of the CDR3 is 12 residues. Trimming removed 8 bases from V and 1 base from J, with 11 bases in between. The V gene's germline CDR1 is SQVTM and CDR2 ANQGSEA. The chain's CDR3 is CSSAGKNTEAFF. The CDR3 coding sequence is TGCAGCTCCGCGGGCAAGAACACTGAAGCTTTCTTT.

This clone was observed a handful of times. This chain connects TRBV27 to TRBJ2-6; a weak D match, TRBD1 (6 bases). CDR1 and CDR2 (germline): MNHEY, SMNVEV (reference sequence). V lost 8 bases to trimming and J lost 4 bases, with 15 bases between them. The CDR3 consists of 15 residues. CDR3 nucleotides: TGTGCCAGCGGTAGACAGGCAGGAGGGGCCAACGTCCTGACTTTC. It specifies CASGRQAGGANVLTF. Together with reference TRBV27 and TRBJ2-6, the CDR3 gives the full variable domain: EAQVTQNPRYLITVTGKKLTVTCSQNMNHEYMSWYRQDPGLGLRQIYYSMNVEVTDKGDVPEGYKVSRKEKRNFPLILESPSPNQTSLYFCASGRQAGGANVLTFGAGSRLTVL.

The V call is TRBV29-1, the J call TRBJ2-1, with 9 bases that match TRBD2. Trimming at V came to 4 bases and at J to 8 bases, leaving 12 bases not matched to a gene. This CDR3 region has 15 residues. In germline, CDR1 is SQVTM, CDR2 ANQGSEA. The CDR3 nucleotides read TGCAGCGTTGTTTTGCGAAGCGGGGGGCGGGATGAGCAGTTCTTC. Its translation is CSVVLRSGGRDEQFF.

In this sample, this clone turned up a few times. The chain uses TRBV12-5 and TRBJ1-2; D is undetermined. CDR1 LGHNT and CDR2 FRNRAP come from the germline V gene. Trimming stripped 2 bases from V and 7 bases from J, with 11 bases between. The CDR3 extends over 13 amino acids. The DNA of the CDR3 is TGTGCTAGTGGTTTGATAGGGTACACTGGCTACACCTTC. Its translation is CASGLIGYTGYTF. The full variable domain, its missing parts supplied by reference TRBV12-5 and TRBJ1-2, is DARVTQTPRHKVTEMGQEVTMRCQPILGHNTVFWYRQTMMQGLELLAYFRNRAPLDDSGMPKDRFSAEMPDATLATLKIQPSEPRDSAVYFCASGLIGYTGYTFGSGTRLTVV.

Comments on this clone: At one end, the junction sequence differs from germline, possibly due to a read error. CDR3 coding DNA: TGCGGCGTTGCCAAGGACAGAGCCACTGAAGCTTTCTTT. This sequence encodes CGVAKDRATEAFF. The rearrangement links TRBV29-1 to TRBJ1-1, with D perhaps matching TRBD1 (6 bases). The CDR3 length is 13 residues. Germline CDR1 and CDR2: SQVTM and ANQGSEA. Looking up the rest from reference TRBV29-1 and TRBJ1-1 gives the full variable domain: SAVISQKPSRDICQRGTSLTIQCQVDSQVTMMFWYRQQPGQSLTLIATANQGSEATYESGFVIDKFPISRPNLTFSTLTVSNMSPEDSSIYLCGVAKDRATEAFFGQGTRLTVV.

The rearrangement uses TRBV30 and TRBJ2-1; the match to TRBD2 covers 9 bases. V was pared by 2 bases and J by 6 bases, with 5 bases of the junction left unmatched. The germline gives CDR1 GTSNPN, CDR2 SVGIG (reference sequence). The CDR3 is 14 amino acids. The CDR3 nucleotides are TGTGCCTGGAGTCGAGGCGGGGGGGCCAATGAGCAGTTCTTC. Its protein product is CAWSRGGGANEQFF.

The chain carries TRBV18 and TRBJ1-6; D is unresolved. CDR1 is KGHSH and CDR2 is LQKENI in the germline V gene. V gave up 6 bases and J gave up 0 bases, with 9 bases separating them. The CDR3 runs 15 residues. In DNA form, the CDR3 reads TGTGCCAGCTCGCAAAGGAGCTCCTATAATTCACCCCTCCACTTT. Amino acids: CASSQRSSYNSPLHF.

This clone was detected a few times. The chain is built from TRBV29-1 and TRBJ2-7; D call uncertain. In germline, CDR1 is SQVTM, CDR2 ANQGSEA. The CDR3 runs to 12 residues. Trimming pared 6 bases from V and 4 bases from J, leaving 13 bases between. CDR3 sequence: CSVRVRFYEQYF. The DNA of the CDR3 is TGCAGCGTGCGTGTGCGTTTTTACGAGCAGTACTTC.